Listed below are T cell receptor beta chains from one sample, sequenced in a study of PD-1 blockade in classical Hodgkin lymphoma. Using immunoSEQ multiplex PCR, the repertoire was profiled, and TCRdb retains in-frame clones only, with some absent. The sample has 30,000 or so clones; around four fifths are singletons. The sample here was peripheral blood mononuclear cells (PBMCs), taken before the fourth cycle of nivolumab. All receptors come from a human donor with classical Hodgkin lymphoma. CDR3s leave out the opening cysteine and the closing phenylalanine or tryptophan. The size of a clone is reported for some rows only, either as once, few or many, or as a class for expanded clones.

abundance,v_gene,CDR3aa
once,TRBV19,ASSGKRQETQY
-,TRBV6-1,ASSEIPTGELF
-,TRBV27,ASSGQGTGGPPDTQY
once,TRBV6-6,ASSGAFFYEQY
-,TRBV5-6,ASSRGLAGAYEQY
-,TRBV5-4,ASSFWNTEAF
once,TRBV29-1,SVETARGSEQY
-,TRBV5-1,ASTFDIQDYGYT
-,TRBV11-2,ASSLWGIGNRETQY
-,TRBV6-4,ASSSGTSGTIEQF
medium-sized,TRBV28,ASGNYGYT
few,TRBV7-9,ASSSHTEAF
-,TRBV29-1,SVGQGGGTEAF
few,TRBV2,ASSPRETGGYGGYT
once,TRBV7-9,ASSIWTGVNTEAF
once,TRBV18,ASSPVLGGEQY
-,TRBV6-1,ASRGRDRTNYGYT
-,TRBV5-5,ASSPWDRPLGNTGELF
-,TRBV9,ASSASKSGTAYEQY
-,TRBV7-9,ASSPGQGRGYT
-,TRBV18,ASSPVRTGIYEQY
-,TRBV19,ASSRTGANNEQF
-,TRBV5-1,ASSLGGDTEAF
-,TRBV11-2,ASSPLGVKTDTQY
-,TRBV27,ASSPGGVSGANVLT
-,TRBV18,ASSPRGSSGRAANTGELF
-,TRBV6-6,AGRTGTKNEQF
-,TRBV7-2,ASSLVGEQF
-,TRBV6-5,ASSTRKPPYEQY
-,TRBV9,ASSSPGPSYNEQF
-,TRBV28,ASSPTPRAGEQY
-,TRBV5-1,ASSTGTGGTHNEQF